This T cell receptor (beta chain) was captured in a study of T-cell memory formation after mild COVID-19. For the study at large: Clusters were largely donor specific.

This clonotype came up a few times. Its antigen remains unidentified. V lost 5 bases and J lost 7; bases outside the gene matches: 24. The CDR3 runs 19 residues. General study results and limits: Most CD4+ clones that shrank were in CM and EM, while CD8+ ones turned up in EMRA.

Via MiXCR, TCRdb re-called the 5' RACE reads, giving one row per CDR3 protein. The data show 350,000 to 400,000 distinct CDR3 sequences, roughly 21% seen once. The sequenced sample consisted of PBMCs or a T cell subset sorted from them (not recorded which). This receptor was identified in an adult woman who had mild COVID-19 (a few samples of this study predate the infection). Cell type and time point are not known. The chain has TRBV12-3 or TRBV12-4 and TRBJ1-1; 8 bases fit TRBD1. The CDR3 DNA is TGTGCCAGCAGTCTCCTCTTTGGGGCCCGCGGACAGGGCGCTTATGAAGCTTTCTTT. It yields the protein CASSLLFGARGQGAYEAFF.